The T cell receptor (beta chain) under discussion was sequenced for a study of early T cells in non-severe SARS-CoV-2 infection. As for the study in general: Sequencing targeted bulk RNA from unsorted whole blood, leaving chains unpaired.

The TCR library protocol attached unique molecular identifiers to the individual cDNA molecules. TCRdb used MiXCR to reprocess the 5' RACE reads, holding one entry per CDR3 protein. The table includes 80,000 or so distinct CDR3 sequences, 11% to 15% detected once. Notes on the study in general: VDJdb-based matching was biased toward anti-spike CD8 responses and missed private and CD4 specificities.

Points on this clonotype: What it recognizes is unknown.

V dropped 2 bases and J dropped 1 base, with 10 bases sitting between them. Germline CDR1 is SGHTA and CDR2 is FQGNSA. The CDR3 totals 15 residues. The receptor comes from an adult who was a healthcare worker with PCR-confirmed SARS-CoV-2 infection or an uninfected control (not recorded which). The chain couples TRBV7-2 to TRBJ2-3; maybe TRBD2 (5 bases). Sequencing input: whole blood. CDR3 region: CASSLRGMRTDTQYF. DNA for the CDR3: TGTGCCAGCAGCTTAAGAGGGATGCGCACAGATACGCAGTATTTT.